A selection of T cell receptor beta chains follows, all from one sample in a study of blood T cell repertoires in COVID-19. Libraries were prepared by immunoSEQ multiplex PCR; TCRdb keeps only in-frame clonotypes and omits some of them. The profile shows about 170,000 clones, roughly 80% of them singletons. What was sequenced was peripheral blood. The receptors shown here come from a woman aged 40 to 49 with COVID-19, enrolled during active disease. Each CDR3 is given with its conserved first and last residue. Each record gives: J gene, D gene, V gene, clone size, CDR3 protein, CDR3 DNA. The D gene is left open where the match is weak. A row's size may be missing; if present it is once, few, many or a size class.

j_call: TRBJ2-7
d_call: NA
v_call: TRBV27
clone_size: NA
cdr3_aa: CATRSGVDEQYF
cdr3_nt: TGTGCTACACGTTCGGGAGTGGATGAGCAGTACTTC

j_call: TRBJ2-7
d_call: TRBD1
v_call: TRBV28
clone_size: NA
cdr3_aa: CASSIGTGAIYEQYF
cdr3_nt: TGTGCCAGCAGTATCGGGACAGGGGCGATCTACGAGCAGTACTTC

j_call: TRBJ1-3
d_call: NA
v_call: TRBV6-5
clone_size: NA
cdr3_aa: CASSLSGNTIYF
cdr3_nt: TGTGCCAGCAGTCTATCTGGAAACACCATATATTTT

j_call: TRBJ2-2
d_call: NA
v_call: TRBV27
clone_size: few
cdr3_aa: CASSFGASYTGELFF
cdr3_nt: TGTGCCAGCAGTTTTGGGGCATCGTACACCGGGGAGCTGTTTTTT

j_call: TRBJ1-5
d_call: TRBD1
v_call: TRBV5-5
clone_size: NA
cdr3_aa: CASSWTGRGQPQHF
cdr3_nt: TGTGCCAGCAGCTGGACAGGGAGAGGCCAGCCCCAGCATTTT

j_call: TRBJ2-1
d_call: TRBD2
v_call: TRBV19
clone_size: NA
cdr3_aa: CASSWDIAGPPYNEQFF
cdr3_nt: TGTGCCAGTAGTTGGGACATAGCGGGACCGCCCTACAATGAGCAGTTCTTC

j_call: TRBJ1-3
d_call: NA
v_call: TRBV5-1
clone_size: few
cdr3_aa: CASSSGQTGRSGNTIYF
cdr3_nt: TGCGCCAGCAGCTCTGGTCAGACCGGGAGGTCTGGAAACACCATATATTTT

j_call: TRBJ2-2
d_call: TRBD2
v_call: TRBV11-2
clone_size: NA
cdr3_aa: CASSGTSITGELFF
cdr3_nt: TGTGCCAGCAGCGGGACTAGCATCACCGGGGAGCTGTTTTTT

j_call: TRBJ1-5
d_call: NA
v_call: TRBV9
clone_size: few
cdr3_aa: CASSVDGGQPQHF
cdr3_nt: TGTGCCAGCAGCGTAGACGGAGGTCAGCCCCAGCATTTT

j_call: TRBJ1-1
d_call: TRBD1
v_call: TRBV28
clone_size: NA
cdr3_aa: CASWDRGNTEAFF
cdr3_nt: TGTGCCAGCTGGGACAGGGGGAACACTGAAGCTTTCTTT

j_call: TRBJ2-2
d_call: NA
v_call: TRBV4-1
clone_size: NA
cdr3_aa: CASRSGDTGELFF
cdr3_nt: TGCGCCAGCAGATCAGGGGACACCGGGGAGCTGTTTTTT

j_call: TRBJ2-5
d_call: NA
v_call: TRBV7-8
clone_size: NA
cdr3_aa: CASSLEGIGGTQYF
cdr3_nt: TGTGCCAGCAGCTTGGAGGGGATTGGGGGGACCCAGTACTTC

j_call: TRBJ1-5
d_call: TRBD1
v_call: TRBV28
clone_size: NA
cdr3_aa: CASSIPGQGNQPQHF
cdr3_nt: TGTGCCAGCAGTATCCCGGGACAGGGTAATCAGCCCCAGCATTTT

j_call: TRBJ1-1
d_call: NA
v_call: TRBV11-2
clone_size: NA
cdr3_aa: CASSLAFQGWAFF
cdr3_nt: TGTGCCAGCAGCTTAGCTTTCCAGGGGTGGGCTTTCTTT

j_call: TRBJ1-6
d_call: NA
v_call: TRBV6-1
clone_size: NA
cdr3_aa: CASTGAGASYNSPLHF
cdr3_nt: TGTGCCAGCACTGGAGCTGGGGCCTCCTATAATTCACCCCTCCACTTT

j_call: TRBJ1-2
d_call: NA
v_call: TRBV5-4
clone_size: NA
cdr3_aa: CASSFGGVNYGYTF
cdr3_nt: TGTGCCAGCAGCTTTGGAGGAGTCAACTATGGCTACACCTTC

j_call: TRBJ2-7
d_call: TRBD2
v_call: TRBV10-3
clone_size: NA
cdr3_aa: CAISESWTSGSSYEQYF
cdr3_nt: TGTGCCATCAGTGAGTCTTGGACTAGCGGGAGTAGTTACGAGCAGTACTTC

j_call: TRBJ2-1
d_call: NA
v_call: TRBV9
clone_size: NA
cdr3_aa: CASSVQVYNEQFF
cdr3_nt: TGTGCCAGCAGCGTACAGGTATACAATGAGCAGTTCTTC

j_call: TRBJ2-1
d_call: TRBD2
v_call: TRBV9
clone_size: NA
cdr3_aa: CASSASGTSAYNEQFF
cdr3_nt: TGTGCCAGCAGCGCATCCGGGACTAGCGCTTACAATGAGCAGTTCTTC

j_call: TRBJ2-1
d_call: NA
v_call: TRBV5-8
clone_size: NA
cdr3_aa: CASSPRGGREQFF
cdr3_nt: TGTGCCAGCAGCCCGAGGGGGGGTCGTGAGCAGTTCTTC

j_call: TRBJ1-5
d_call: NA
v_call: TRBV6-5
clone_size: NA
cdr3_aa: CASGRAQSNQPQHF
cdr3_nt: TGTGCCAGTGGGCGGGCCCAGAGCAATCAGCCCCAGCATTTT

j_call: TRBJ1-1
d_call: NA
v_call: TRBV6-6
clone_size: many
cdr3_aa: CASSYRERNTEAFF
cdr3_nt: TGTGCCAGCAGTTATCGGGAGAGAAATACTGAAGCTTTCTTT

j_call: TRBJ1-4
d_call: NA
v_call: TRBV28
clone_size: NA
cdr3_aa: CASSFNSGENEKLFF
cdr3_nt: TGTGCCAGCAGTTTTAATTCCGGGGAGAATGAAAAACTGTTTTTT

j_call: TRBJ2-1
d_call: NA
v_call: TRBV27
clone_size: NA
cdr3_aa: CASSLRDSPIGEQFF
cdr3_nt: TGTGCCAGCAGTCTCCGGGACTCCCCCATTGGTGAGCAGTTCTTC

j_call: TRBJ2-5
d_call: NA
v_call: TRBV3-1/TRBV3-2
clone_size: NA
cdr3_aa: CASSQSETQYF
cdr3_nt: TGTGCCAGCAGCCAATCGGAGACCCAGTACTTC

j_call: TRBJ2-1
d_call: TRBD2
v_call: TRBV18
clone_size: NA
cdr3_aa: CASSPLAGVSYNEQFF
cdr3_nt: TGTGCCAGCTCACCCCTAGCGGGGGTTTCCTACAATGAGCAGTTCTTC

j_call: TRBJ2-7
d_call: NA
v_call: TRBV21-1
clone_size: few
cdr3_aa: CASSKGLESGSSSYEQYF
cdr3_nt: TGTGCCAGCAGCAAAGGCTTAGAAAGCGGGAGTAGCTCCTACGAGCAGTACTTC

j_call: TRBJ2-1
d_call: TRBD1
v_call: TRBV13
clone_size: NA
cdr3_aa: CASSSPDRVYNEQFF
cdr3_nt: TGTGCCAGCAGCTCCCCCGACAGGGTTTACAATGAGCAGTTCTTC

j_call: TRBJ2-1
d_call: TRBD2
v_call: TRBV9
clone_size: NA
cdr3_aa: CASSPRLAQNNEQFF
cdr3_nt: TGTGCCAGCAGCCCCCGACTAGCGCAAAACAATGAGCAGTTCTTC